A selection of T cell receptor beta chains follows, all from one sample in a study of blood T cell repertoires in COVID-19. Data came from immunoSEQ multiplex PCR; TCRdb stores just in-frame clones and leaves some out. The sample yields approximately 300,000 clones, roughly 90% seen once. The sample was peripheral blood. These receptors all come from a man in his forties with acute or convalescent COVID-19. Both conserved end residues are part of each CDR3.

TRBV14 15 CASSRLQGANTEAFF
TRBV5-6 15 CASSLGGASTDTQYF
TRBV6-1 16 CASSARDNPWEDTQYF
TRBV19 16 CASSSPWGGTYNEQFF
TRBV7-9 16 CASSLRALSSGNTIYF
TRBV29-1 13 CSAVTGNDYGYTF
TRBV27 14 CASSLAGSGNTIYF
TRBV28 15 CASSSTVLGNTEAFF
TRBV10-3 16 CAISSPSGGSSYEQYF
TRBV10-3 16 CAISPQVGQTNTEAFF
TRBV3-1/TRBV3-2 14 CASSRAGTNYGYTF
TRBV9 15 CASSPDGGYSYEQYF
TRBV6-5 15 CASSYGTNSNQPQHF
TRBV5-6 14 CASSQVSPQEKLFF
TRBV27 15 CASSPAGQGNYGYTF
TRBV24-1 13 CATSDKNTGELFF
TRBV2 15 CASSEAGGRGYEQYF
TRBV5-6 11 CASSYTGAEFF
TRBV19 14 CASSFQGRGYEQYF
TRBV2 13 CASRGQPNQPQHF
TRBV14 13 CASSQSENQPQHF
TRBV7-2 14 CASSQQGGSYEQYF
TRBV30 13 CAWTLGGQGIYTF
TRBV6-1 15 CASSEGGQGATPLHF
TRBV21-1 16 CASSKVMWTPNYGYTF
TRBV6-1 14 CASSEVWSGTEAFF
TRBV29-1 15 CSVRPSGGDLDTQYF
TRBV5-4 16 CASSLSLAGATDTQYF
TRBV19 14 CASSIRQFRDTQYF
TRBV21-1 12 CASNRHEYEQYF
TRBV6-5 14 CASSVAGGGYEQYF
TRBV5-1 15 CASSLVGGVNYGYTF
TRBV30 12 CAWRQTGAEAFF